This T cell receptor (beta chain) was found in a study of blood T cell repertoires in COVID-19. Study-level background: Acute and convalescent COVID-19 specimens originated in the United States, Italy and Spain. T cells, B-cell-depleted T cells, or PBMCs provided the cDNA or gDNA that served as material.

Per the original data handling: Reference gene primer amplification gave estimated nucleated cell counts. Produced via immunoSEQ multiplex PCR; TCRdb's table is partial and in-frame only. V, J and clone size are those of that table, while D and trimming were read from the DNA. The profile shows some 300,000 clones, around 81% of them singletons. Germline CDR1 is SGHVS and CDR2 is FNYEAQ. The CDR3 runs to 15 residues. V trimming: 4 bases; J trimming: 2 bases; junction bases outside the gene matches: 7. The gene calls are TRBV7-6 and TRBJ2-7; 8 positions match TRBD2. The receptor was isolated from a woman between 45 and 60 years old with active or convalescent COVID-19. The sequenced sample consisted of peripheral blood. The CDR3 DNA reads as TGTGCCAGCAGCTACGGACTAGCCCCGACCTACGAGCAGTACTTC. This translates into CASSYGLAPTYEQYF.